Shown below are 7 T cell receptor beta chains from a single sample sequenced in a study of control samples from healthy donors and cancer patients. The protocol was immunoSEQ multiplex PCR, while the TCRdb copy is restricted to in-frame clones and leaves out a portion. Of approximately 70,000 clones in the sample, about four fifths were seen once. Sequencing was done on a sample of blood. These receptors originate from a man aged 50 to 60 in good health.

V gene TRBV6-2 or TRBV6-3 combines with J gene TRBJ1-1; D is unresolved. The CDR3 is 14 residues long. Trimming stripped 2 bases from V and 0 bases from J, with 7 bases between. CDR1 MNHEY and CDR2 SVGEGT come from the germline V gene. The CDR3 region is CASSYALLNTEAFF. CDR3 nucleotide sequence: TGTGCCAGCAGTTACGCCCTCTTGAACACTGAAGCTTTCTTT.

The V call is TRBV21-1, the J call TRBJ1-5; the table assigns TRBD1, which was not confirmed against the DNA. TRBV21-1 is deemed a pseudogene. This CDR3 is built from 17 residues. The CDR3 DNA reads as TGTGCCAGCAGTAAAATCAGCGGACAGGGGAGTAATCAGCCCCAGCATTTT. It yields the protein CASSKISGQGSNQPQHF.

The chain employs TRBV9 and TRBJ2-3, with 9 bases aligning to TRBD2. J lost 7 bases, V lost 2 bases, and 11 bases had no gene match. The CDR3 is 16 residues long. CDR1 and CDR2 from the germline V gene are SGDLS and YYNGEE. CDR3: CASSVSGSLRENTQYF. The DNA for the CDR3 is TGTGCCAGCAGCGTTAGCGGGAGTCTGCGGGAGAATACGCAGTATTTT. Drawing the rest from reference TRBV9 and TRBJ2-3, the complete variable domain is DSGVTQTPKHLITATGQRVTLRCSPRSGDLSVYWYQQSLDQGLQFLIQYYNGEERAKGNILERFSAQQFPDLHSELNLSSLELGDSALYFCASSVSGSLRENTQYFGPGTRLTVL.

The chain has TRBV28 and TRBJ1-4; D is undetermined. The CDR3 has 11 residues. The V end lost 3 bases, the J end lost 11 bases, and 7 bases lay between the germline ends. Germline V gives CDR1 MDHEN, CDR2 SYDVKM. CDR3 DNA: TGTGCCAGCAGTTTTGGGCGGAAACTGTTTTTT. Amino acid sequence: CASSFGRKLFF.

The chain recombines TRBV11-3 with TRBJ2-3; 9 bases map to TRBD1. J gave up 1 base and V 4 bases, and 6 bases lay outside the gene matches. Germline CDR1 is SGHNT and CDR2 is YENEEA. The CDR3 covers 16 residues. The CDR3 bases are TGTGCCAGCAGCTCCCTTCGGGACAGGGGCACAGATACGCAGTATTTT. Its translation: CASSSLRDRGTDTQYF.

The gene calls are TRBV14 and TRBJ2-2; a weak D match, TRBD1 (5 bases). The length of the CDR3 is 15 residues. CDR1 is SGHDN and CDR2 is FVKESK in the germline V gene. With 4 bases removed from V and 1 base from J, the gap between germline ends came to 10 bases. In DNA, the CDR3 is TGTGCCAGCAGCCGATTCCAGGGGAACACCGGGGAGCTGTTTTTT. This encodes CASSRFQGNTGELFF.

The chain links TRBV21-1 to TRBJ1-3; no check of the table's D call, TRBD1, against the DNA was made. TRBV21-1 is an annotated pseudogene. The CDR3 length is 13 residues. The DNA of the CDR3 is TGTGCCAGCAGGACAGATTCTGGAAACACCATATATTTT. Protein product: CASRTDSGNTIYF.